This T cell receptor (beta chain) is from a study of blood T cell repertoires in COVID-19. Across the study: COVID-19 samples from acute and convalescent phases originated in the United States, Italy and Spain. PBMCs, B-cell-depleted T cells, or T cells provided the cDNA or gDNA that made up the material.

The CDR3 consists of 14 residues. The V and J ends lost 8 bases and 5 bases, in that order; junction bases with no gene match: 7. Germline lookup yields CDR1 SGHTA and CDR2 FQGTGA. Per the original methods: Scientists estimated how many nucleated cells there were by amplifying reference gene primers. Libraries were prepared by immunoSEQ multiplex PCR; TCRdb keeps only in-frame clonotypes and omits some of them. Clonal size and the V and J genes are those of that table, whereas D and trimming came from the DNA. Among tens of thousands of clones, under 90% were seen once, and the ten largest hold approximately 44%.

The sequence was obtained from an elderly man with acute or convalescent COVID-19. This chain connects TRBV7-3 to TRBJ2-2, with 8 bases lining up with TRBD1. The sample comprised peripheral blood. CDR3 in amino acids: CASAGQGATGELFF. CDR3 nucleotide sequence: TGTGCCAGCGCTGGGCAGGGGGCTACCGGGGAGCTGTTTTTT.